Presented here are 23 T cell receptor beta chains from one specimen sequenced in a study of T-cell memory formation after mild COVID-19. TCRdb recomputed calls from the 5' RACE reads with MiXCR, one row per CDR3 protein. The sample holds about 390,000 distinct CDR3 sequences, roughly 15% seen once. Source material: PBMCs or a T cell subset sorted from them (not recorded which). These receptors were collected from a man aged 18 to 30 who had mild COVID-19 (a few samples of this study predate the infection). Cell type and time point are not known.

The chain carries TRBV9 and TRBJ1-4, with D possibly matching TRBD1 (6 bases). The V end lost 2 bases, the J end lost 4 bases, and 12 bases lay between the germline ends. CDR3 length: 15 amino acids. Looked up from germline, CDR1 is SGDLS and CDR2 is YYNGEE. CDR3 DNA sequence: TGTGCCAGCAGCGTGGGGGGCAGCTTTAATGAAAAACTGTTTTTT. Residues: CASSVGGSFNEKLFF.

This clonotype was counted at least ten times. The chain couples TRBV7-2 to TRBJ2-7; TRBD1 agrees at 7 bases. The ends lost 1 base at V and 5 bases at J; junction bases unmatched: 2. Per the germline V gene, CDR1 is SGHTA and CDR2 is FQGNSA. The CDR3 loop spans 13 amino acids. The DNA for the CDR3 is TGTGCCAGCAGCTTAGGACAGGGTCACGAGCAGTACGTC. This encodes CASSLGQGHEQYV.

This clonotype appeared many times. The rearrangement links TRBV29-1 to TRBJ2-3, with TRBD2 matching 7 bases. The CDR3 extends over 14 amino acids. Germline assignment: CDR1 SQVTM and CDR2 ANQGSEA. With 3 bases clipped from V and 6 bases from J, the junction kept 9 bases outside the gene matches. CDR3 residues: CSVDIGGLTDTQYF. The CDR3 DNA follows: TGCAGCGTTGATATCGGGGGGTTAACGGATACGCAGTATTTT.

For the CDR3, the DNA is TGCGCCAGCAGCCCAGAAGGGGGAGGCCGGGGCTACACCTTC. Translating gives CASSPEGGGRGYTF. The chain couples TRBV4-3 to TRBJ1-2; a weak D match, TRBD1 (6 bases). Germline V gene data show CDR1 as LGHNA and CDR2 as YSLEER. V was shortened by 4 bases and J by 8 bases, with 17 bases between the two germline ends. This CDR3 has 14 amino acids.

This clonotype was detected only a few times. The chain links TRBV7-6 to TRBJ2-3; TRBD1 matches at 9 bases. Losses at the gene ends were 6 bases for V and 5 bases for J; bases not matched to a gene: 6. Germline V gene lookup returns CDR1 SGHVS and CDR2 FNYEAQ. CDR3 length: 14 residues. CDR3 bases: TGTGCCAGCAGTTTTGGGACAGGGCAAGATACGCAGTATTTT. It translates to CASSFGTGQDTQYF.

The chain links TRBV9 to TRBJ2-2; 7 bases map to TRBD2. The V and J ends lost 7 bases and 7 bases, in that order; junction bases with no gene match: 7. CDR1 and CDR2 (germline): SGDLS, YYNGEE. The length of the CDR3 is 13 residues. Written as DNA, the CDR3 is TGTGCCAGCCGGGCGGGGGTGTTCGGGGAGCTGTTTTTT. Amino acid sequence: CASRAGVFGELFF.

V gene TRBV20-1 combines with J gene TRBJ2-7; D is unresolved. CDR1 is DFQATT and CDR2 is SNEGSKA in the germline V gene (reference sequence). The CDR3 loop spans 10 amino acids. Trimming took 6 bases from V and 6 from J, leaving 9 bases between them. This CDR3 is CSAAQAEQYF. The CDR3, as DNA: TGCAGTGCAGCTCAAGCCGAGCAGTACTTC.

The chain joins TRBV10-3 to TRBJ1-6; D gene unclear. Germline CDR1 and CDR2: ENHRY and SYGVKD. V was cut by 0 bases and J by 7 bases, with 10 bases left in between. The CDR3 runs 15 residues. Here the CDR3 reads CAISESGPPNSPLHF. For the CDR3, the DNA is TGTGCCATCAGTGAGTCCGGGCCTCCGAATTCACCCCTCCACTTT.

This chain uses TRBV7-2 with TRBJ2-7, with 8 bases matching TRBD2. V was pared by 0 bases and J by 2 bases, with 3 bases of the junction left unmatched. The CDR3 sequence is 15 residues long. Germline values: CDR1 SGHTA, CDR2 FQGNSA. The CDR3, as DNA: TGTGCCAGCAGCTTAGCCGGGGGGGGACCCTACGAGCAGTACTTC. This codes for CASSLAGGGPYEQYF.

The chain uses TRBV5-1 and TRBJ2-1; D uncertain. CDR1 and CDR2 from the germline V gene are SGHRS and YFSETQ. This CDR3 has 15 amino acids. Between the trimmed V and J ends, which lost 1 base and 2 bases, there was a span of 10 bases. The CDR3 loop is CASSLHGNPYNEQFF. In nucleotides, the CDR3 is TGCGCCAGCAGCTTGCATGGGAACCCCTACAATGAGCAGTTCTTC.

This clonotype was picked up many times. The rearrangement joins TRBV4-3 to TRBJ1-6, with D possibly TRBD1 on 5 matching bases. V was clipped by 0 bases and J by 8 bases, with 11 bases between them. Germline V gene sequence: CDR1 LGHNA, CDR2 YSLEER. The CDR3 has 15 residues. CDR3 in amino acids: CASSQDQGRDSPLHF. The CDR3 DNA is TGCGCCAGCAGCCAAGATCAGGGTAGGGATTCACCCCTCCACTTT.

This chain joins TRBV20-1 and TRBJ2-7, with D uncertain. This CDR3 spans 12 amino acids. V was cut by 6 bases and J by 1 base, with 10 bases left in between. CDR1 DFQATT and CDR2 SNEGSKA come from the germline V gene (reference sequence). CDR3 DNA: TGCAGTGCGTTGGGCAGGTCCTACGAGCAGTACTTC. It is translated as CSALGRSYEQYF.

This clonotype was detected a few times. In DNA form, the CDR3 reads TGTGCCAGCAGCCTCCGGGGACAGGGGCCTAATCAGCCCCAGCATTTT. This codes for CASSLRGQGPNQPQHF. This chain joins TRBV7-2 and TRBJ1-5; TRBD1 matches at 10 bases. Germline trimming cut 5 bases from V and 4 bases from J; bases unmatched to any gene: 8. Looked up from germline, CDR1 is SGHTA and CDR2 is FQGNSA. The CDR3 contains 16 residues. Drawing the rest from reference TRBV7-2 and TRBJ1-5, the complete variable domain is GAGVSQSPSNKVTEKGKDVELRCDPISGHTALYWYRQSLGQGLEFLIYFQGNSAPDKSGLPSDRFSAERTGGSVSTLTIQRTQQEDSAVYLCASSLRGQGPNQPQHFGDGTRLSIL.

The CDR3 sequence: CSAPQAQGVRETQYF. The CDR3 DNA follows: TGCAGTGCTCCGCAAGCACAGGGAGTTAGGGAGACCCAGTACTTC. The chain is built from TRBV20-1 and TRBJ2-5; TRBD1 might be the D (6 bases). The CDR3 is 15 amino acids. The germline CDR1 and CDR2 sequences are DFQATT and SNEGSKA (reference sequence). The V end lost 5 bases, the J end lost 5 bases, and 21 bases lay between the germline ends.

V and J are TRBV12-3 or TRBV12-4 and TRBJ1-4, with D possibly matching TRBD1 (5 bases). V shed 6 bases and J shed 5 bases, with 16 bases lying between them. This CDR3 spans 15 amino acids. The CDR3 is CASSLSFGGNEKLFF. The CDR3 bases are TGTGCCAGCAGCCTCAGCTTTGGGGGAAATGAAAAACTGTTTTTT.

This clonotype has a count of ten or more. The J gene is TRBJ1-2, the V gene TRBV5-1; 7 nucleotides agree with TRBD1. Germline CDR1 SGHRS, CDR2 YFSETQ. There are 16 residues in the CDR3. Trimming took 4 bases from V and 4 from J; bases not matched to a gene: 13. The CDR3 loop is CASSVTGPLGVYGYTF. The CDR3 DNA sequence: TGCGCCAGCAGCGTGACAGGGCCTCTCGGGGTCTATGGCTACACCTTC.

This clonotype appeared many times. V usage is TRBV12-3 or TRBV12-4 and J usage is TRBJ2-3; 7 nucleotides match TRBD2. The CDR3 length is 14 residues. V lost 2 bases, J lost 1 base, and 0 bases stayed unmatched. The CDR3 DNA sequence: TGTGCCAGCAGTTTACGGGGGGGCACAGATACGCAGTATTTT. Its translation: CASSLRGGTDTQYF.

The V gene is TRBV4-1, the J gene TRBJ1-2; a weak D match, TRBD1 (5 bases). This CDR3 region has 16 residues. CDR1 is MGHRA and CDR2 is YSYEKL in the germline V gene. Deletions cut 3 bases from V and 4 bases from J, with 18 bases between. Here the CDR3 DNA reads TGCGCCAGCAGCCAGGGACGGACGGCGGCGCCCTATGGCTACACCTTC. Its protein product is CASSQGRTAAPYGYTF.

V gene TRBV28 combines with J gene TRBJ1-1; D unclear. Germline V CDR1 and CDR2: MDHEN, SYDVKM. Trimming shortened V by 5 bases and J by 3 bases, and 10 bases separated the two germline ends. This CDR3 has 13 residues. The CDR3 DNA is TGTGCCAGCAGTGCCGTAGTGGACACTGAAGCTTTCTTT. It codes for CASSAVVDTEAFF.

This clonotype was seen a few times. For the CDR3, the DNA is TGTGCCAGCAGTTTGGTCGGGAAGAACACTGAAGCTTTCTTT. Its translation: CASSLVGKNTEAFF. This rearrangement joins TRBV12-3 or TRBV12-4 to TRBJ1-1, with no clear D. V lost 3 bases and J 1 base, leaving 9 bases between the germline ends. This CDR3 is 14 amino acids long.

This clonotype was detected a few times. This rearrangement joins TRBV7-2 to TRBJ2-7; 9 bases match TRBD1. CDR1 SGHTA and CDR2 FQGNSA come from the germline V gene. The CDR3 extends over 16 amino acids. V shed 3 bases, J shed 1 base, and the junction held 7 bases outside the gene matches. CDR3 sequence (DNA): TGTGCCAGCAGCTTTGCCCCCGGACAGGGGTCCTACGAGCAGTACTTC. It encodes CASSFAPGQGSYEQYF.

The chain uses TRBV20-1 and TRBJ1-1; 8 nucleotides agree with TRBD1. V shed 6 bases, J shed 5 bases, and the junction held 11 bases outside the gene matches. Germline assignment: CDR1 DFQATT and CDR2 SNEGSKA (reference sequence). CDR3 size: 14 residues. The CDR3 is CSAIRGQGNTEAFF. The CDR3 DNA reads TGCAGTGCCATCAGGGGGCAAGGGAATACTGAAGCTTTCTTT.

The chain uses TRBV18 and TRBJ2-7; D may be TRBD2 (7 bases). The V end was cut by 1 base, the J end by 12 bases, with 10 bases between. This CDR3 contains 11 residues. CDR1 and CDR2 from the germline V gene are KGHSH and LQKENI. DNA for the CDR3: TGTGCCAGCTCACCACGGGGGGGGCTGTACTTC. This encodes CASSPRGGLYF.